This TCR beta chain is from a study of T cell repertoires in cytomegalovirus infection. As for the study in general: Alongside well-studied HLA-B-restricted CMV epitopes, recently identified HLA-C-restricted CMV epitopes were also used. Public TCR beta signatures provided an indication of both CMV infection and a matching HLA type. Findings of the study overall: Clonotype analysis showed dominance of the ex vivo response by HLA-C-restricted CMV-specific TCR beta clonotypes. Carriers of CMV and the relevant HLA type were discriminated by public TCR beta frequency.

TCRdb independently ran MiXCR on the reads; one entry per CDR3 protein. The table includes 550,000 to 850,000 distinct CDR3 sequences, 30% to 40% detected once. Notes on this clonotype: What it binds is unknown.

Per germline, CDR1 SGHKS and CDR2 YYEKEE (reference sequence). This CDR3 is 15 amino acids long. The junction had 5 bases not matched to a gene; V was cut back by 4 bases and J by 2 bases. The sample consisted of cultured PBMCs, taken from culture after CMV antigen stimulation. The V and J genes are TRBV5-5 and TRBJ2-3, with 9 bases that match TRBD2. The TCR sequence derives from a human donor in good health (CMV status not recorded). Some clones in this sample may be carry-over from other donors' samples. CDR3 loop: CASSVAGVNTDTQYF. CDR3 in DNA: TGTGCCAGCAGCGTAGCGGGGGTGAACACAGATACGCAGTATTTT. The full variable domain, its missing parts supplied by reference TRBV5-5 and TRBJ2-3, is DAGVTQSPTHLIKTRGQQVTLRCSPISGHKSVSWYQQVLGQGPQFIFQYYEKEERGRGNFPDRFSARQFPNYSSELNVNALLLGDSALYLCASSVAGVNTDTQYFGPGTRLTVL.